The clone carrying this TCR beta chain came up many times. Its antigen is not identified. Peripheral blood was collected from the related graft donor on the marrow donation day. Some clones are missing from TCRdb's copy, which holds only in-frame ones; the method was immunoSEQ multiplex PCR. The sample presents 42,000 or so clones, none singletons. The sample is drawn from a study of T cells after posttransplantation cyclophosphamide. V gave up 5 bases and J gave up 4 bases; unmatched junction bases: 6. CDR1 is SGHNT and CDR2 is YYREEE in the germline V gene (reference sequence). This CDR3 has 15 amino acids. Study results and caveats: Donor-recipient repertoire similarity was low at 1-2 months, rising over year one. Skin or GI-infiltrating T cells shared few TRB sequences with blood. After PTCy, TRB diversity resembled that of CNI/methotrexate controls.

Source material: PBMCs. The receptor was derived from a woman between 45 and 65 years old in good health and a related stem cell transplant donor. The chain links TRBV5-4 to TRBJ1-5; TRBD1 agrees at 10 bases. CDR3 sequence reads: CASRPGTGDNQPQHF. The CDR3 DNA is TGTGCCAGCAGACCCGGGACAGGGGATAATCAGCCCCAGCATTTT.